Listed below are T cell receptor beta chains from one sample, sequenced in a study of control samples from healthy donors and cancer patients. This table comes from immunoSEQ multiplex PCR, and its TCRdb copy is limited to in-frame clones, with some not included. This sample carries about 150,000 clones, approximately 94% of them seen once, and the ten largest clones take approximately 6%. The sample comprised blood. These receptors were obtained from a man aged 35 to 55 in good health. The CDR3 runs from the conserved cysteine through the conserved F or W. Each record gives: CDR3 DNA, CDR3 protein, V gene, D gene, clone size, J gene. D genes are given only for firm matches. Expanded clones get a size class; other rows say once, few or many, or leave the size out.

CDR3 DNA: TGTGCCAGCAGGGGGCCAGCAGGGAACACTGAAGCTTTCTTT
CDR3 protein: CASRGPAGNTEAFF
V gene: TRBV6-5
D gene: NA
clone size: NA
J gene: TRBJ1-1

CDR3 DNA: TGTGCCAGCAGTCTAGCGGGCCCTGATACCTACGAGCAGTACTTC
CDR3 protein: CASSLAGPDTYEQYF
V gene: TRBV6-5
D gene: TRBD2
clone size: NA
J gene: TRBJ2-7

CDR3 DNA: TGTGCCAGCAGCCAAGATAGGAGGTGGTCCTACGAGCAGTACTTC
CDR3 protein: CASSQDRRWSYEQYF
V gene: TRBV14
D gene: NA
clone size: once
J gene: TRBJ2-7

CDR3 DNA: TGTGCCAGCAGTTCGACAGGGACCGTCTACGAGCAGTACTTC
CDR3 protein: CASSSTGTVYEQYF
V gene: TRBV28
D gene: TRBD1
clone size: once
J gene: TRBJ2-7

CDR3 DNA: TGCGCCAGCAGCTTGGCGCCCCTGGGAATGAACACTGAAGCTTTCTTT
CDR3 protein: CASSLAPLGMNTEAFF
V gene: TRBV5-1
D gene: NA
clone size: NA
J gene: TRBJ1-1

CDR3 DNA: TGCGCCAGCAGTGAACAGGTCGGGTCCTACGAGCAGTACTTC
CDR3 protein: CASSEQVGSYEQYF
V gene: TRBV10-1
D gene: NA
clone size: NA
J gene: TRBJ2-7

CDR3 DNA: TGTGCCACCGCGGATATCTATGGCTACACCTTC
CDR3 protein: CATADIYGYTF
V gene: TRBV24-1
D gene: NA
clone size: NA
J gene: TRBJ1-2

CDR3 DNA: TGTGCCAGCCGGGACGGGGGTCAAGGCAATCAGCCCCAGCATTTT
CDR3 protein: CASRDGGQGNQPQHF
V gene: TRBV28
D gene: NA
clone size: NA
J gene: TRBJ1-5

CDR3 DNA: TGTGCCAGCTACACCGGACAGGGAGAACACACCGGGGAGCTGTTTTTT
CDR3 protein: CASYTGQGEHTGELFF
V gene: TRBV18
D gene: TRBD1
clone size: NA
J gene: TRBJ2-2

CDR3 DNA: TGCGCCAGCAGCCAAGATCGGGCGGGGGGCCCCTACGAGCAGTACTTC
CDR3 protein: CASSQDRAGGPYEQYF
V gene: TRBV4-3
D gene: TRBD2
clone size: NA
J gene: TRBJ2-7

CDR3 DNA: TGCGCCAGCAGCTTGGATCAGGCCGGCGGCTACACCTTC
CDR3 protein: CASSLDQAGGYTF
V gene: TRBV5-1
D gene: NA
clone size: NA
J gene: TRBJ1-2

CDR3 DNA: TGTGCCAGCAGTTACTCACAGGACCGAAACATTCAGTACTTC
CDR3 protein: CASSYSQDRNIQYF
V gene: TRBV6-6
D gene: NA
clone size: NA
J gene: TRBJ2-4

CDR3 DNA: TGTGCCAGCAGTCTGGGACAGGGTTACAATGAGCAGTTCTTC
CDR3 protein: CASSLGQGYNEQFF
V gene: TRBV27
D gene: TRBD1
clone size: NA
J gene: TRBJ2-1

CDR3 DNA: TGTGCCAGCCTCAGGGAGAGGGGTCCTAACTATGGCTACACCTTC
CDR3 protein: CASLRERGPNYGYTF
V gene: TRBV2
D gene: NA
clone size: NA
J gene: TRBJ1-2

CDR3 DNA: TGTGCCAGCTCACCCGACAGGAGCTCCTACGAGCAGTACTTC
CDR3 protein: CASSPDRSSYEQYF
V gene: TRBV18
D gene: NA
clone size: NA
J gene: TRBJ2-7

CDR3 DNA: TGTGCCAGCAGCTTGGGGACAGGGACTACCGGGGAGCTGTTTTTT
CDR3 protein: CASSLGTGTTGELFF
V gene: TRBV5-4
D gene: TRBD1
clone size: once
J gene: TRBJ2-2

CDR3 DNA: TGTGCCAGCAGTGAAGCTAGCGGGGCCCCCGCGGATACGCAGTATTTT
CDR3 protein: CASSEASGAPADTQYF
V gene: TRBV6-1
D gene: TRBD2
clone size: NA
J gene: TRBJ2-3

CDR3 DNA: TGTGCCAGCAGCACGACTAGCGGCCGCACAGATACGCAGTATTTT
CDR3 protein: CASSTTSGRTDTQYF
V gene: TRBV4-2
D gene: TRBD2
clone size: NA
J gene: TRBJ2-3

CDR3 DNA: TGTGCCAGCAGCTTGGGGCCGGGGTCCTACGAGCAGTACTTC
CDR3 protein: CASSLGPGSYEQYF
V gene: TRBV5-5
D gene: NA
clone size: NA
J gene: TRBJ2-7

CDR3 DNA: TGTGCCTGCCTTGGGGGCGAAACTAACTATGGCTACACCTTC
CDR3 protein: CACLGGETNYGYTF
V gene: TRBV30
D gene: NA
clone size: NA
J gene: TRBJ1-2

CDR3 DNA: TGTGCCAGCAGCCTGAATGTGGTTGGGGGCTATGGCTACACCTTC
CDR3 protein: CASSLNVVGGYGYTF
V gene: TRBV7-2
D gene: NA
clone size: NA
J gene: TRBJ1-2

CDR3 DNA: TGTGCCAGCAGCTATCCTAGCGGGGCCACAGATACGCAGTATTTT
CDR3 protein: CASSYPSGATDTQYF
V gene: TRBV7-2
D gene: TRBD2
clone size: NA
J gene: TRBJ2-3